These 31 T cell receptor beta chains came from one sample sequenced in a study of T-cell memory formation after mild COVID-19. Using its own MiXCR run on the 5' RACE reads, TCRdb lists one record per CDR3 protein. The table has hundreds of thousands of distinct CDR3 sequences, 20% to 30% seen once. The sequenced material came from PBMCs or a T cell subset sorted from them (not recorded which). The source of these receptors is an adult woman who had mild COVID-19 (a few samples of this study predate the infection). Cell type and time point are not known.

This clonotype was picked up a small number of times. This chain joins TRBV5-1 and TRBJ2-7, with 7 bases fitting TRBD1. From germline, CDR1 is SGHRS and CDR2 YFSETQ. The CDR3 covers 18 residues. Trimming at V came to 0 bases and at J to 0 bases, leaving 12 bases not matched to a gene. The CDR3 protein is CASSLGHLGTVSSYEQYF. The CDR3 nucleotides are TGCGCCAGCAGCTTGGGGCATTTAGGGACAGTGAGCTCCTACGAGCAGTACTTC. The whole variable domain, remainder taken from reference TRBV5-1 and TRBJ2-7, is KAGVTQTPRYLIKTRGQQVTLSCSPISGHRSVSWYQQTPGQGLQFLFEYFSETQRNKGNFPGRFSGRQFSNSRSEMNVSTLELGDSALYLCASSLGHLGTVSSYEQYFGPGTRLTVT.

This chain uses TRBV4-3 with TRBJ2-7; 7 nucleotides agree with TRBD2. After removal of 0 bases from V and 6 bases from J, the junction contained 14 bases not matched to a gene. The germline V gene encodes CDR1 LGHNA and CDR2 YSLEER. CDR3 size: 17 residues. The CDR3 sequence is CASSQDPTGGSLSEQYF. The DNA for the CDR3 is TGCGCCAGCAGCCAAGATCCGACGGGAGGTTCCCTCTCCGAGCAGTACTTC.

The rearrangement links TRBV30 to TRBJ1-1; D not resolved. V dropped 2 bases and J dropped 1 base, with 5 bases sitting between them. This CDR3 region has 12 residues. Germline loops: CDR1 GTSNPN, CDR2 SVGIG (reference sequence). CDR3 region: CAWSRSNTEAFF. The CDR3 DNA reads TGTGCCTGGAGTAGGTCGAACACTGAAGCTTTCTTT.

In nucleotides, the CDR3 is TGTGCCAGCAGCCCCACAGAGAACACCGGGGAGCTGTTTTTT. This codes for CASSPTENTGELFF. This chain connects TRBV7-9 to TRBJ2-2; no clear D gene. Trimming left V 5 bases short and J 1 base short, with 8 bases between. The CDR3 contains 14 residues. Germline assignment: CDR1 SEHNR and CDR2 FQNEAQ (reference sequence). Together with reference TRBV7-9 and TRBJ2-2, the CDR3 gives the full variable domain: DTGVSQNPRHKITKRGQNVTFRCDPISEHNRLYWYRQTLGQGPEFLTYFQNEAQLEKSRLLSDRFSAERPKGSFSTLEIQRTEQGDSAMYLCASSPTENTGELFFGEGSRLTVL.

J is TRBJ2-7 and V is TRBV14, with D unclear. Germline V gene sequence: CDR1 SGHDN, CDR2 FVKESK. The CDR3 consists of 15 residues. V was pared by 1 base and J by 2 bases, with 12 bases between. CDR3 amino acids: CASSQGAALTYEQYF. CDR3 in DNA: TGTGCCAGCAGCCAAGGGGCAGCGCTTACCTACGAGCAGTACTTC.

The rearrangement uses TRBV20-1 and TRBJ2-4, with TRBD2 identical over 7 bases. The V segment lost 2 bases and the J segment 1 base; nucleotides outside the gene matches: 2. There are 14 residues in the CDR3. Germline CDR1 and CDR2: DFQATT and SNEGSKA (reference sequence). The CDR3 DNA reads as TGCAGTGCTAGATTCGGGAGGGCCAAAAACATTCAGTACTTC. Its translation is CSARFGRAKNIQYF.

The J gene is TRBJ2-7, the V gene TRBV5-6; D remains unclear. The CDR3 length is 14 residues. Germline assignment: CDR1 SGHDT and CDR2 YYEEEE. V shed 1 base and J shed 2 bases, with 10 bases lying between them. The CDR3 DNA reads TGTGCCAGCAGCTTGTTCCAGGCACCCTACGAGCAGTACTTC. Translating gives CASSLFQAPYEQYF.

This rearrangement joins TRBV5-1 to TRBJ1-1; tentative D call: TRBD1 (6 bases). The CDR3 runs 14 residues. Germline CDR1 SGHRS, CDR2 YFSETQ. V was cut by 4 bases and J by 1 base, with 11 bases left in between. As DNA, the CDR3 is TGCGCCAGCAGCCAGATGACAGGGAACACTGAAGCTTTCTTT. Its translation is CASSQMTGNTEAFF.

In this sample, this clonotype turned up a few times. The chain links TRBV20-1 to TRBJ1-1; D gene unclear. Trimming shortened V by 0 bases and J by 10 bases, and 3 bases separated the two germline ends. There are 9 residues in the CDR3. Germline V gene data show CDR1 as DFQATT and CDR2 as SNEGSKA (reference sequence). CDR3 bases: TGCAGTGCTAGAGAAGGAGCTTTCTTT. Translation gives CSAREGAFF.

This clonotype was seen a few times. The chain's CDR3 is CASSLLQATDNQPQHF. Written as DNA, the CDR3 is TGTGCCAGCAGCTTGTTACAGGCTACGGACAATCAGCCCCAGCATTTT. The V call is TRBV5-5, the J call TRBJ1-5; possibly TRBD1 for D (5 bases). Trimming pared 1 base from V and 3 bases from J, leaving 14 bases between. The CDR3 totals 16 residues. The germline V gene has CDR1 SGHKS and CDR2 YYEKEE (reference sequence).

J is TRBJ2-2 and V is TRBV4-2; D ambiguous. Trimming pared 0 bases from V and 6 bases from J, leaving 5 bases between. The germline V gene encodes CDR1 LGHNA and CDR2 YNFKEQ. This CDR3 is built from 13 residues. The CDR3 reads CASSQDLAGELFF. The CDR3 coding sequence is TGTGCCAGCAGCCAAGATTTGGCCGGGGAGCTGTTTTTT.

The chain couples TRBV6-1 to TRBJ2-7; 9 bases align to TRBD1. The germline CDR1 and CDR2 sequences are MNHNS and SASEGT. V was pared by 6 bases and J by 3 bases, with 12 bases of the junction left unmatched. The CDR3 contains 16 residues. The DNA of the CDR3 is TGTGCCAGCAGCCGGGAATCAACGGGACAGGGCTACGAGCAGTACTTC. As protein: CASSRESTGQGYEQYF.

This clonotype was counted only a few times. J is TRBJ2-7 and V is TRBV27, with 7 bases identical to TRBD1. The V segment lost 8 bases and the J segment 4 bases; nucleotides outside the gene matches: 11. The CDR3 runs to 14 residues. Germline V gene sequence: CDR1 MNHEY, CDR2 SMNVEV (reference sequence). The CDR3: CASAQGDIEYEQYF. The CDR3 DNA is TGTGCCAGCGCTCAGGGGGACATAGAATACGAGCAGTACTTC.

The chain recombines TRBV7-2 with TRBJ2-7; the D gene is possibly TRBD2 (5 bases). The ends were cut back, 2 bases at V and 2 bases at J, with 13 bases in the middle. Germline V gene sequence: CDR1 SGHTA, CDR2 FQGNSA. The CDR3 spans 15 residues. The CDR3 spells CASSLKPGTPYEQYF. CDR3 sequence (DNA): TGTGCCAGCAGCTTAAAGCCGGGAACCCCCTACGAGCAGTACTTC.

This clonotype was seen a handful of times. V is TRBV28 and J is TRBJ2-1; TRBD1 matches at 9 bases. The germline CDR1 and CDR2 sequences are MDHEN and SYDVKM. This CDR3 region has 11 residues. J was trimmed by 15 bases and V by 3 bases; bases with no gene match: 3. CDR3 DNA sequence: TGTGCCAGCAGTTTCAACAGGGGGCCGTTCTTC. It encodes CASSFNRGPFF.

This chain joins TRBV7-6 and TRBJ1-1; possible D gene TRBD1, 5 bases. The CDR3 length is 14 residues. The V gene lost 5 bases and the J gene lost 7 bases, with 17 bases spanning the gap. Per germline, CDR1 SGHVS and CDR2 FNYEAQ. The CDR3 loop is CASSKRWDRLEAFF. The CDR3, as DNA: TGTGCCAGCAGCAAAAGATGGGACCGACTTGAAGCTTTCTTT.

This clonotype has only a few counts. This chain uses TRBV6-5 with TRBJ1-2, with a possible D match to TRBD1 (5 bases). Trimming took off 0 bases at V and 4 bases at J, with 9 bases between the two ends. From germline, CDR1 is MNHEY and CDR2 SVGAGI. CDR3 length: 14 amino acids. The CDR3: CASSYSGTFYGYTF. The DNA for the CDR3 is TGTGCCAGCAGTTACTCGGGGACCTTCTATGGCTACACCTTC.

This clonotype occurred a few times. This chain links TRBV12-3 or TRBV12-4 with TRBJ2-3, with a tentative D call TRBD2 (5 bases). The CDR3 covers 16 residues. Trimming cost V 4 bases and J 4 bases, with 18 bases left between them. The CDR3 protein is CASSSLAGPFSDTQYF. The CDR3 nucleotides are TGTGCCAGCAGTTCCCTCGCGGGTCCTTTTTCAGATACGCAGTATTTT.

This clonotype was detected only a few times. The chain links TRBV6-5 to TRBJ1-2; weak D call: TRBD1 (6 bases). V dropped 4 bases and J dropped 2 bases, with 17 bases sitting between them. This CDR3 is built from 16 residues. Germline lookup yields CDR1 MNHEY and CDR2 SVGAGI. This CDR3 reads CASSSPSVGANYGYTF. The CDR3 nucleotides read TGTGCCAGCAGTTCACCCAGTGTGGGGGCGAACTATGGCTACACCTTC.

The chain combines TRBV10-3 with TRBJ2-3, with D perhaps matching TRBD2 (5 bases). Trimming cost V 4 bases and J 5 bases, with 7 bases left between them. Germline CDR1 ENHRY, CDR2 SYGVKD. The length of the CDR3 is 12 residues. CDR3 sequence reads: CAISALGDTQYF. The CDR3 DNA is TGTGCCATCAGTGCACTAGGAGATACGCAGTATTTT.

The V and J genes are TRBV27 and TRBJ2-2; D call uncertain. Trimming pared 3 bases from V and 0 bases from J, leaving 8 bases between. The CDR3 covers 15 residues. Germline values: CDR1 MNHEY, CDR2 SMNVEV (reference sequence). The CDR3 protein is CASSFGPSNTGELFF. The CDR3 region has the DNA TGTGCCAGCAGTTTCGGACCCTCGAACACCGGGGAGCTGTTTTTT.

V usage is TRBV7-9 and J usage is TRBJ2-5, with 8 bases that match TRBD1. The germline CDR1 and CDR2 sequences are SEHNR and FQNEAQ (reference sequence). J lost 2 bases, V lost 3 bases, and 5 bases had no gene match. The CDR3 has 15 residues. For the CDR3, the DNA is TGTGCCAGCAGCTTCGGGGACAGGCGGCAAGAGACCCAGTACTTC. This encodes CASSFGDRRQETQYF.

This clonotype occurred a few times. The chain combines TRBV29-1 with TRBJ2-1; TRBD2 matches 7 bases. V trimming: 8 bases; J trimming: 0 bases; junction bases outside the gene matches: 10. In germline, CDR1 is SQVTM, CDR2 ANQGSEA. The CDR3 spans 15 residues. This CDR3 is CSSDKAGTSYNEQFF. In DNA, the CDR3 is TGCAGCTCCGACAAAGCGGGGACCTCCTACAATGAGCAGTTCTTC.

This clonotype was observed a few times. This CDR3 reads CASSLRASGSNTGELFF. The CDR3 DNA follows: TGTGCCAGCAGCTTAAGGGCTAGCGGCTCGAACACCGGGGAGCTGTTTTTT. The rearrangement links TRBV11-2 to TRBJ2-2; 7 nucleotides agree with TRBD2. The CDR3 loop spans 17 amino acids. Unmatched junction bases numbered 6, after V lost 2 bases and J lost 0 bases. Per the germline V gene, CDR1 is SGHAT and CDR2 is FQNNGV.

The chain combines TRBV20-1 with TRBJ2-7; the D gene is possibly TRBD2 (6 bases). Germline V gene sequence: CDR1 DFQATT, CDR2 SNEGSKA (reference sequence). This CDR3 has 13 residues. V shed 1 base and J shed 2 bases, with 9 bases lying between them. This CDR3 reads CSARGRLAYEQYF. The CDR3 DNA follows: TGCAGTGCTAGAGGGAGACTAGCCTACGAGCAGTACTTC.

This clonotype was seen more than once but under ten times. The V call is TRBV24-1, the J call TRBJ1-4; TRBD1 matches 9 bases. This CDR3 has 16 amino acids. Germline loops: CDR1 KGHDR, CDR2 SFDVKD. The ends lost 2 bases at V and 8 bases at J; junction bases unmatched: 8. The CDR3: CATSDSRDRVKEKLFF. CDR3 nucleotide sequence: TGTGCCACCAGTGATTCCCGGGACAGGGTAAAGGAAAAACTGTTTTTT.

This clonotype was found a few times. The V call is TRBV3-1, the J call TRBJ2-7, with D uncertain. The CDR3 is 12 residues long. Trimming cost V 2 bases and J 4 bases, with 6 bases left between them. Germline V gives CDR1 LGHDT, CDR2 YNNKEL (reference sequence). The CDR3 sequence is CASSQSLYEQYF. The CDR3 nucleotides are TGTGCCAGCAGCCAAAGCCTGTACGAGCAGTACTTC.

The table lists this clonotype with a few counts. The rearrangement links TRBV27 to TRBJ2-6, with D hard to call. The CDR3 runs to 17 residues. Germline CDR1 reads MNHEY; CDR2 reads SMNVEV (reference sequence). Trimming took off 6 bases at V and 0 bases at J, with 15 bases between the two ends. The CDR3 nucleotides read TGTGCCAGCAGGATGTTCGGTGCTTTCTCTGGGGCCAACGTCCTGACTTTC. Protein product: CASRMFGAFSGANVLTF. The variable domain in full, with the rest retrieved from reference TRBV27 and TRBJ2-6, is EAQVTQNPRYLITVTGKKLTVTCSQNMNHEYMSWYRQDPGLGLRQIYYSMNVEVTDKGDVPEGYKVSRKEKRNFPLILESPSPNQTSLYFCASRMFGAFSGANVLTFGAGSRLTVL.

This clonotype was seen more than once but under ten times. In DNA form, the CDR3 reads TGTGCCAGCAGCCCCCGAGGTCAGGTTAATTCACCCCTCCACTTT. It yields the protein CASSPRGQVNSPLHF. The chain combines TRBV3-1 with TRBJ1-6; D is ambiguous. Trimming left V 4 bases short and J 6 bases short, with 13 bases between. The germline V gene has CDR1 LGHDT and CDR2 YNNKEL (reference sequence). The CDR3 loop spans 15 amino acids. Combining the CDR3 with reference TRBV3-1 and TRBJ1-6 gives the whole variable domain DTAVSQTPKYLVTQMGNDKSIKCEQNLGHDTMYWYKQDSKKFLKIMFSYNNKELIINETVPNRFSPKSPDKAHLNLHINSLELGDSAVYFCASSPRGQVNSPLHFGNGTRLTVT.

The rearrangement uses TRBV20-1 and TRBJ2-3, with D perhaps given as TRBD1 or TRBD2 (6 bases each). Germline V lookup: CDR1 DFQATT, CDR2 SNEGSKA (reference sequence). The CDR3 runs to 14 residues. V lost 6 bases, J lost 2 bases, and 15 bases lay in between. In DNA, the CDR3 is TGCAGTGCCCCTCGGCGGGGACACACAGATACGCAGTATTTT. Residues: CSAPRRGHTDTQYF.

J is TRBJ2-1 and V is TRBV7-6, with D tentatively TRBD1 (6 bases). This CDR3 is built from 16 residues. V was pared by 4 bases and J by 6 bases, with 19 bases between. Germline-derived CDR1 and CDR2 are SGHVS and FNYEAQ. CDR3: CASSSPYVGAANEQFF. The CDR3 DNA sequence: TGTGCCAGCAGCTCCCCTTACGTGGGGGCTGCCAATGAGCAGTTCTTC.